A selection of T cell receptor beta chains follows, all from one sample in a study of siplizumab effects on memory and regulatory T cells. TCRdb keeps only in-frame clones here, not all; method: immunoSEQ multiplex PCR. Of over 85,000 clones listed, 90% to 95% are singletons. The specimen was non-Treg CD4+ T cells sorted from blood. Receptors originate from a human donor in good health. Each CDR3 is given with its conserved first and last residue. The order of the fields is clone size, D gene, V gene, J gene, CDR3 DNA, CDR3 protein. A D gene is named only where the DNA matches it firmly. Not all rows give a size; the values are once, few, many and, for expanded clones, a class.

size: -; D: -; V: TRBV9; J: TRBJ1-1; DNA: TGTGCCAGCACCCAATTGAACACTGAAGCTTTCTTT; CDR3: CASTQLNTEAFF
size: -; D: -; V: TRBV5-6; J: TRBJ2-3; DNA: TGTGCCAGCAGCGCTATCGGGGTAGGGACTAGCACAGATACGCAGTATTTT; CDR3: CASSAIGVGTSTDTQYF
size: -; D: TRBD1; V: TRBV11-3; J: TRBJ2-7; DNA: TGTGCCAGCAGCTTAGATCAGGACAGGGCCTCCTACGAGCAGTACTTC; CDR3: CASSLDQDRASYEQYF
size: -; D: TRBD2; V: TRBV7-9; J: TRBJ2-7; DNA: TGTGCCAGCAGCTTCTACTCAGCGGGAGGTACCTACGAGCAGTACTTC; CDR3: CASSFYSAGGTYEQYF
size: -; D: TRBD2; V: TRBV6-6; J: TRBJ2-1; DNA: TGTGCCAGCAGGGCGGGACTAGCGGTGAGAAATGAGCAGTTCTTC; CDR3: CASRAGLAVRNEQFF
size: -; D: TRBD1; V: TRBV25-1; J: TRBJ1-1; DNA: TGTGCCAGCAGTGATCCCCGGACAGGGGACACTGAAGCTTTCTTT; CDR3: CASSDPRTGDTEAFF
size: -; D: -; V: TRBV10-1; J: TRBJ2-7; DNA: TGCGCCAGTAAACAGGGCGAGCAGTACTTC; CDR3: CASKQGEQYF
size: -; D: -; V: TRBV5-1; J: TRBJ2-2; DNA: TGCGCCAGCAGCGCGAATAGACAGAACACCGGGGAGCTGTTTTTT; CDR3: CASSANRQNTGELFF
size: -; D: TRBD1; V: TRBV19; J: TRBJ2-3; DNA: TGTGCCACGGAAGGACAGGGCGGTGATACGCAGTATTTT; CDR3: CATEGQGGDTQYF
size: -; D: -; V: TRBV5-1; J: TRBJ1-1; DNA: TGCGCCAGCAGCCCTGACACAAGGGGGACGGAGGCTTTCTTT; CDR3: CASSPDTRGTEAFF
size: -; D: TRBD2; V: TRBV6-5; J: TRBJ2-1; DNA: TGTGCCAGCAGTTCCCGACCGGGACTAAATTACAATGAGCAGTTCTTC; CDR3: CASSSRPGLNYNEQFF
size: -; D: TRBD1; V: TRBV30; J: TRBJ2-2; DNA: TGTGCCTGGCGAAGACAGGGCAGCGGGGAGCTGTTTTTT; CDR3: CAWRRQGSGELFF
size: -; D: -; V: TRBV6-1; J: TRBJ1-1; DNA: TGTGCCAGCAGCCCTAGGGGGATAGGGAACACTGAAGCTTTCTTT; CDR3: CASSPRGIGNTEAFF
size: -; D: -; V: TRBV6-8; J: TRBJ1-1; DNA: TGTGCCAGCAGTTACTCGGGTAGGGACCGCCAGCGAGGTACTGAAGCTTTCTTT; CDR3: CASSYSGRDRQRGTEAFF
size: -; D: -; V: TRBV7-2; J: TRBJ2-5; DNA: TGTGCCAGCACCTCTCGGGGGTGGGAGACCCAGTACTTC; CDR3: CASTSRGWETQYF
size: -; D: TRBD2; V: TRBV10-1; J: TRBJ2-3; DNA: TGCGCCAGCAGTGTCGGGGGGACTAACACAGATACGCAGTATTTT; CDR3: CASSVGGTNTDTQYF
size: -; D: TRBD1; V: TRBV5-1; J: TRBJ2-2; DNA: TGCGCCAGCAGCTATATAGGACAGGGGGCAAAAACCGGGGAGCTGTTTTTT; CDR3: CASSYIGQGAKTGELFF
size: -; D: TRBD1; V: TRBV6-1; J: TRBJ1-5; DNA: TGTGCCAGCAGTGTGACAGGGGCCAACAATCAGCCCCAGCATTTT; CDR3: CASSVTGANNQPQHF
size: -; D: -; V: TRBV30; J: TRBJ1-3; DNA: TGTGCCTGGAGTCGCGGAAACACCATATATTTT; CDR3: CAWSRGNTIYF
size: once; D: TRBD1; V: TRBV7-9; J: TRBJ2-3; DNA: TGTGCCAGCAGCTCGACAGGGGGGGTCGGAGATACGCAGTATTTT; CDR3: CASSSTGGVGDTQYF
size: -; D: TRBD2; V: TRBV6-1; J: TRBJ2-7; DNA: TGTGCCAGCAGTGAAATAGCGGGAGGGGGCGAGCAGTACTTC; CDR3: CASSEIAGGGEQYF
size: -; D: -; V: TRBV7-3; J: TRBJ2-2; DNA: TGTGCCAGCAGCTTAAGAGGACACATGAACACCGGGGAGCTGTTTTTT; CDR3: CASSLRGHMNTGELFF
size: -; D: TRBD2; V: TRBV6-6; J: TRBJ2-1; DNA: TGTGCCAGCCAAGGGACTAGCGGGAGGAATGAGCAGTTCTTC; CDR3: CASQGTSGRNEQFF
size: -; D: TRBD1; V: TRBV5-1; J: TRBJ1-5; DNA: TGCGCCAGCAGCCCCGGGACAGAGGGCCAGCCCCAGCATTTT; CDR3: CASSPGTEGQPQHF
size: -; D: -; V: TRBV5-8; J: TRBJ2-7; DNA: TGTGCCAGCAGCGCCCACGAGCAGTACTTC; CDR3: CASSAHEQYF
size: once; D: -; V: TRBV6-5; J: TRBJ1-5; DNA: TGTGCCAGCAGTTACTCGGCGGGGGCGGGTCAGCCCCAGCATTTT; CDR3: CASSYSAGAGQPQHF
size: -; D: -; V: TRBV6-1; J: TRBJ1-1; DNA: TGTGCCAGCAGGGTGAACACTGAAGCTTTCTTT; CDR3: CASRVNTEAFF
size: -; D: -; V: TRBV5-6; J: TRBJ2-7; DNA: TGTGCCAGCAGCAACCGGGACCGAGGACCTTACGAGCAGTACTTC; CDR3: CASSNRDRGPYEQYF
size: -; D: TRBD2; V: TRBV9; J: TRBJ2-5; DNA: TGTGCCAGCAGCTCATTAGCGGGAGTCCAAGAGACCCAGTACTTC; CDR3: CASSSLAGVQETQYF
size: -; D: -; V: TRBV5-1; J: TRBJ2-7; DNA: TGCGCCAGCAGCTACAACTTTCTCGGGGGGCGGTACGAGCAGTACTTC; CDR3: CASSYNFLGGRYEQYF
size: -; D: TRBD1; V: TRBV30; J: TRBJ2-7; DNA: TGTGCCTGGAGTGGGCGACCGGGCCGGGACAGAGGCTACGAGCAGTACTTC; CDR3: CAWSGRPGRDRGYEQYF
size: once; D: -; V: TRBV4-1; J: TRBJ2-1; DNA: TGCGCCAGCAGCCAAGATCTCCCGCAGCGGCTCCCCGGGTTTCCCAATGAGCAGTTCTTC; CDR3: CASSQDLPQRLPGFPNEQFF
size: -; D: TRBD2; V: TRBV12-5; J: TRBJ2-1; DNA: TGTGCTAGTGGTTTGGCAGCGGGAGTGGTCAATGAGCAGTTCTTC; CDR3: CASGLAAGVVNEQFF
size: -; D: -; V: TRBV4-3; J: TRBJ1-3; DNA: TGCGCCAGCAGCCAAGATTTCGGGGTCGGAAACACCATATATTTT; CDR3: CASSQDFGVGNTIYF
size: -; D: TRBD1; V: TRBV9; J: TRBJ2-7; DNA: TGTGCCAGCAGCACCTCCGGGACAGGGGACTACGAGCAGTACTTC; CDR3: CASSTSGTGDYEQYF
size: -; D: -; V: TRBV5-1; J: TRBJ1-1; DNA: TGCGCCAGCAGCTTGGTTGGTAGGGGGAATACTGAAGCTTTCTTT; CDR3: CASSLVGRGNTEAFF
size: -; D: -; V: TRBV11-1; J: TRBJ1-2; DNA: TGTGCCAGCAGCTTAGGAGACAGTGGCTACACCTTC; CDR3: CASSLGDSGYTF
size: -; D: -; V: TRBV7-8; J: TRBJ1-2; DNA: TGTGCCAGCAGCTTAGCCTTCCAGCACTATGGCTACACCTTC; CDR3: CASSLAFQHYGYTF
size: -; D: TRBD1; V: TRBV5-4; J: TRBJ2-5; DNA: TGTGCCAGCAGCTTGGGGGGACAGGGGGCGCGTGAGACCCAGTACTTC; CDR3: CASSLGGQGARETQYF
size: -; D: TRBD1; V: TRBV6-5; J: TRBJ2-7; DNA: TGTGCCAGCAGTTACGCGGGACAGGGCTCCTACGAGCAGTACTTC; CDR3: CASSYAGQGSYEQYF
size: -; D: TRBD2; V: TRBV19; J: TRBJ2-3; DNA: TGTGCCACTCAACTTAGCGGGGGCACAGATACGCAGTATTTT; CDR3: CATQLSGGTDTQYF
size: -; D: TRBD1; V: TRBV6-5; J: TRBJ1-2; DNA: TGTGCCAGCAGTTTAGCCACAGGGGCGAACTATGGCTACACCTTC; CDR3: CASSLATGANYGYTF
size: -; D: -; V: TRBV30; J: TRBJ1-4; DNA: TGTGCCTGGGGTCGCGGGGAACCAAATGAAAAACTGTTTTTT; CDR3: CAWGRGEPNEKLFF
size: -; D: -; V: TRBV4-1; J: TRBJ2-7; DNA: TGCGCCAGCAGCCAAGTACGACCTTCGGCCGTGGACGAGCAGTACTTC; CDR3: CASSQVRPSAVDEQYF
size: -; D: -; V: TRBV6-7; J: TRBJ1-5; DNA: TGTGCCAGCAGCTCTCGGGGTTGGCATAGCAATCAGCCCCAGCATTTT; CDR3: CASSSRGWHSNQPQHF
size: -; D: TRBD1; V: TRBV11-2; J: TRBJ1-1; DNA: TGTGCCAGCAGCGAAAAACAGGGGGCGCTGACTGAAGCTTTCTTT; CDR3: CASSEKQGALTEAFF
size: once; D: -; V: TRBV19; J: TRBJ2-5; DNA: TGTGCCAGTAGTCGGGACGGCCAAGAGACCCAGTACTTC; CDR3: CASSRDGQETQYF
size: -; D: TRBD1; V: TRBV19; J: TRBJ1-5; DNA: TGTGCCAGTAGTACCGGGACAGGGGGCTGGCAGCCCCAGCATTTT; CDR3: CASSTGTGGWQPQHF
size: -; D: -; V: TRBV13; J: TRBJ1-2; DNA: TGTGCCAGCAGCTTAAACGGCCCCTATGGCTACACCTTC; CDR3: CASSLNGPYGYTF
size: -; D: TRBD1; V: TRBV19; J: TRBJ2-2; DNA: TGTGCCAGTAGTAGGGACAGGGCGAACACCGGGGAGCTGTTTTTT; CDR3: CASSRDRANTGELFF